The present T cell receptor beta chain was sequenced within a study of T cell responses to AZD1222 COVID-19 vaccine. Study at large: Second-dose timings of about 4 or about 12 weeks were pooled.

Generated by immunoSEQ multiplex PCR, the TCRdb table keeps only in-frame clones and is missing some. There are roughly 92,000 clones in the sample; almost 90% occur only once, and around 8% lies in the top ten. The junction had 3 bases not matched to a gene; V was cut back by 7 bases and J by 1 base. This CDR3 has 13 amino acids. Per the germline V gene, CDR1 is SNHLY and CDR2 is FYNNEI. The chain links TRBV2 to TRBJ1-1; 7 bases agree with TRBD1. This TCR was recovered from an adult in good health. This material consisted of peripheral blood, taken on day 0 of AZD1222 vaccination. CDR3 DNA: TGTGCCAGCAATCGGGACAGGAACACTGAAGCTTTCTTT. Protein product: CASNRDRNTEAFF.